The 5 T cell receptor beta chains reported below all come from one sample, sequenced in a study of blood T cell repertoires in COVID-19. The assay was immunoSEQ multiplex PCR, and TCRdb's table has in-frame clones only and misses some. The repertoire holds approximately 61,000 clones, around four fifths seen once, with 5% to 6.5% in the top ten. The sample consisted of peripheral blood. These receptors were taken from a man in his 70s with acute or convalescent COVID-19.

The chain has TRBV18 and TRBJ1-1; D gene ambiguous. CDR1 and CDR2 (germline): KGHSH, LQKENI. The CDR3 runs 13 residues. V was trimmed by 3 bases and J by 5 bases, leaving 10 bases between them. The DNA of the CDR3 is TGTGCCAGCTCACCCTTCGGAGAGACTGAAGCTTTCTTT. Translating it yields CASSPFGETEAFF.

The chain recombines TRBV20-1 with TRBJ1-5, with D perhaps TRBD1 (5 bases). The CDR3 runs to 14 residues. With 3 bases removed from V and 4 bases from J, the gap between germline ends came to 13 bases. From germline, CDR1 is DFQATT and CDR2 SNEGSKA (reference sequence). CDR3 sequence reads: CSASSGVRNQPQHF. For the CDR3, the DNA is TGCAGTGCTAGTTCGGGGGTTAGGAATCAGCCCCAGCATTTT.

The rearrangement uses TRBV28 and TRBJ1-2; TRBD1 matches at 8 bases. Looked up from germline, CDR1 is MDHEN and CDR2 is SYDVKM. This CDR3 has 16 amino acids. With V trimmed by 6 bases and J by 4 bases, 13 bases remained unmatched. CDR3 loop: CASRPDRGVVIYGYTF. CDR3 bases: TGTGCCAGCAGGCCCGACAGGGGAGTAGTAATCTATGGCTACACCTTC.

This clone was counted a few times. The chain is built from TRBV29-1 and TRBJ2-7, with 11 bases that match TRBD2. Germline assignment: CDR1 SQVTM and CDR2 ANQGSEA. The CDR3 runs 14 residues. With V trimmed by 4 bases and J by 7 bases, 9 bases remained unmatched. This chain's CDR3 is CSVVSGGGREEQYF. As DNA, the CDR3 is TGCAGCGTTGTTAGCGGGGGGGGCCGTGAGGAGCAGTACTTC.

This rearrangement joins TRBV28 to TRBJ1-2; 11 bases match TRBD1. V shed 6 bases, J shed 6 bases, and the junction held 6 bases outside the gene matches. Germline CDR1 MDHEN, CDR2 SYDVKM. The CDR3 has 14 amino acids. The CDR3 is CASRPGTGGDGYTF. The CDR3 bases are TGTGCCAGCAGACCCGGGACAGGGGGGGATGGCTACACCTTC.